This T cell receptor (beta chain) was documented in a study of T cells after yellow fever vaccination. Findings and limits, study-wide: Post-booster repertoires contained most primary-vaccination clones again (96% CD4, 85% to 90% CD8). A weaker secondary response peaked on day 5, the primary on day 15.

The V gene's germline CDR1 is SNHLY and CDR2 FYNNEI. The CDR3 contains 15 residues. V shed 3 bases and J shed 0 bases, with 10 bases lying between them. UMIs and a universal primer site were added when TCR cDNA was made by 5'RACE template switching. TCRdb independently ran MiXCR on the 5' RACE reads; one entry per CDR3 protein. The sample lists about 400,000 distinct CDR3 sequences, around a tenth occurring once. This clonotype was counted between two and nine times. What it binds is not known. The TCR sequence derives from a man aged 18 to 30 who received the YFV17D yellow fever vaccine. The chain employs TRBV2 and TRBJ2-3, with D perhaps TRBD1 (6 bases). Here the sequenced sample was PBMCs, taken on the day of the first yellow fever vaccination. The CDR3 DNA is TGTGCCAGCAGTGACAGGGGAACTAGCACAGATACGCAGTATTTT. Translated, it gives CASSDRGTSTDTQYF.